This T cell receptor (beta chain) stems from a study of blood T cell repertoires in COVID-19. The germline V gene encodes CDR1 SNHLY and CDR2 FYNNEI. With 3 bases clipped from V and 3 bases from J, the junction kept 5 bases outside the gene matches. There are 14 residues in the CDR3. Original methodology: Nucleated cell counts were estimated from reference gene primer amplification. The data were produced by immunoSEQ multiplex PCR, yet TCRdb's version contains in-frame clones alone and is incomplete. From that table come the V and J calls and clone size; the DNA was used to work out D and trimming. The sample shows under 350,000 clones, approximately 85% of them seen only once.

The receptor's source is a human donor in a cohort sampled during active COVID-19. This chain connects TRBV2 to TRBJ2-7; TRBD1 agrees at 7 bases. Sample: peripheral blood. CDR3 in DNA: TGTGCCAGCAGTGATTCGGGGACAGTCTACGAGCAGTACTTC. Its translation is CASSDSGTVYEQYF.